Reported below is one TCR beta chain. Here immunoSEQ multiplex PCR was the method, and the copy in TCRdb shows in-frame clones only, minus some. The data contain about 2.4 million clones, roughly 93% of them singletons. The sample is drawn from a study of shared clonotypes between healthy human individuals. Whole-study context: Two female and a few male donors aged 18 to 49 were enrolled.

Healthy HIV-negative adults without recent acute infections or vaccinations served as donors. CDR1 is SGHDT, CDR2 YYEEEE, per germline. This CDR3 region has 17 residues. Trimming shortened V by 4 bases and J by 5 bases, and 21 bases separated the two germline ends. The sequence was collected from a man aged 18 to 30 in good health. Some clones in this sample may be carry-over from other donors' samples. The chain couples TRBV5-6 to TRBJ1-4; D may be TRBD1 (6 bases). The sequencing input was naive CD4+ T cells from PBMCs. The subset is: CD45RA+ positively selected. The CDR3 nucleotides read TGTGCCAGCAGCCGGGCCGCTGTCGGGGGCCAAAATGAAAAACTGTTTTTT. It specifies CASSRAAVGGQNEKLFF. The full variable domain, with the rest looked up from reference TRBV5-6 and TRBJ1-4, is DAGVTQSPTHLIKTRGQQVTLRCSPKSGHDTVSWYQQALGQGPQFIFQYYEEEERQRGNFPDRFSGHQFPNYSSELNVNALLLGDSALYLCASSRAAVGGQNEKLFFGSGTQLSVL.